A single sample gave rise to the 27 T cell receptor beta chains below, sequenced in a study of blood T cell repertoires in COVID-19. Using immunoSEQ multiplex PCR, the repertoire was profiled, and TCRdb retains in-frame clones only, with some absent. The sample contains approximately 30,000 clones, about 91% of which appear only once. Source material: peripheral blood. These receptors were obtained from a human donor with active COVID-19. The donor label of this sample is uncertain.

The genes are TRBV2 and TRBJ2-7; 10 bases agree with TRBD1. The V gene's germline CDR1 is SNHLY and CDR2 FYNNEI. Losses at the gene ends were 6 bases for V and 7 bases for J; bases not matched to a gene: 9. This CDR3 contains 14 residues. CDR3 amino acids: CASSPGTGVGEQYF. CDR3 bases: TGTGCCAGCAGCCCCGGGACAGGGGTTGGGGAGCAGTACTTC.

V and J are TRBV12-5 and TRBJ2-2; 11 bases map to TRBD1. CDR3 length equals 18 residues. Germline V gene sequence: CDR1 LGHNT, CDR2 FRNRAP. Unmatched junction bases numbered 7, after V lost 0 bases and J lost 4 bases. CDR3 amino acids: CASGLVVGDRGVTGELFF. The CDR3 DNA reads TGTGCTAGTGGTTTGGTGGTTGGGGACAGGGGGGTCACCGGGGAGCTGTTTTTT.

V and J are TRBV24-1 and TRBJ1-5; D may be TRBD1 (5 bases). This CDR3 has 13 amino acids. V lost 5 bases and J 6 bases, leaving 10 bases between the germline ends. The germline V gene has CDR1 KGHDR and CDR2 SFDVKD. The CDR3 DNA sequence: TGTGCCACCAGTGCAGGGTTGAGTCAGCCCCAGCATTTT. This codes for CATSAGLSQPQHF.

The V call is TRBV11-2, the J call TRBJ1-6; maybe TRBD1 (6 bases). Trimming stripped 5 bases from V and 4 bases from J, with 18 bases between. The CDR3 length is 17 residues. The germline gives CDR1 SGHAT, CDR2 FQNNGV. CDR3 sequence reads: CASSPSWTALYNSPLHF. CDR3 sequence (DNA): TGTGCCAGCAGCCCCTCTTGGACAGCACTTTATAATTCACCCCTCCACTTT.

In its sample, this clone was seen a few times. J is TRBJ1-5 and V is TRBV3-1 (or the pseudogene TRBV3-2); 8 nucleotides match TRBD1. The V segment lost 2 bases and the J segment 4 bases; nucleotides outside the gene matches: 4. Per the germline V gene, CDR1 is LGHDT and CDR2 is YNNKEL (reference sequence). The CDR3 length is 15 residues. This chain's CDR3 is CASSQSRGPNQPQHF. In DNA, the CDR3 is TGTGCCAGCAGCCAATCCAGGGGGCCTAATCAGCCCCAGCATTTT.

This chain joins TRBV4-3 and TRBJ1-3; D is perhaps TRBD1 (5 bases). V shed 0 bases and J shed 4 bases, with 10 bases lying between them. Germline V gene lookup returns CDR1 LGHNA and CDR2 YSLEER. This CDR3 has 15 residues. Written as DNA, the CDR3 is TGCGCCAGCAGCCAAGAATGGCAGGGCGGAAACACCATATATTTT. Its protein is CASSQEWQGGNTIYF.

The chain combines TRBV6-6 with TRBJ2-5, with 7 bases matching TRBD2. In germline, CDR1 is MNHNY, CDR2 SVGAGI (reference sequence). V lost 2 bases and J lost 2; bases outside the gene matches: 8. The CDR3 has 16 residues. The CDR3 protein is CASSYRSSGLQETQYF. The CDR3 DNA reads as TGTGCCAGCAGTTACCGCAGTAGCGGGTTACAAGAGACCCAGTACTTC.

This clone was counted between two and nine times. This chain connects TRBV7-9 to TRBJ2-7; 10 bases agree with TRBD2. CDR3 length: 15 amino acids. CDR1 is SEHNR, CDR2 FQNEAQ, per germline (reference sequence). V gave up 5 bases and J gave up 2 bases; unmatched junction bases: 6. CDR3 DNA: TGTGCCAGCAGCCTAAGGACTAGCGGAGCCTACGAGCAGTACTTC. The encoded protein is CASSLRTSGAYEQYF.

This chain joins TRBV4-1 and TRBJ2-7, with a weak D call TRBD1 (6 bases). V gave up 0 bases and J gave up 2 bases, with 11 bases separating them. Germline-derived CDR1 and CDR2 are MGHRA and YSYEKL. CDR3 length: 15 amino acids. The CDR3 nucleotides are TGCGCCAGCAGCCAAGATTACAGGGACCCCTACGAGCAGTACTTC. Translation: CASSQDYRDPYEQYF.

The chain employs TRBV6-1 and TRBJ2-3, with D tentatively TRBD1 (5 bases). V dropped 2 bases and J dropped 5 bases, with 17 bases sitting between them. The CDR3 loop spans 16 amino acids. The germline gives CDR1 MNHNS, CDR2 SASEGT. The CDR3 coding sequence is TGTGCCAGCAGTGAATTTCGGCAGGGAATAGGAGATACGCAGTATTTT. Translating it yields CASSEFRQGIGDTQYF.

The chain couples TRBV19 to TRBJ2-1, with a possible D match to TRBD2 (7 bases). Germline V CDR1 and CDR2: LNHDA, SQIVND (reference sequence). This CDR3 is 11 amino acids long. CDR3 in amino acids: CAGGAGSPEFF. In DNA form, the CDR3 reads TGTGCAGGGGGGGCGGGGTCCCCTGAGTTCTTC.

V usage is TRBV5-4 and J usage is TRBJ2-4; no firm D call. Germline values: CDR1 SGHNT, CDR2 YYREEE (reference sequence). The V and J ends lost 4 bases and 9 bases respectively, with 11 bases between them. The CDR3 consists of 12 residues. CDR3 bases: TGTGCCAGCAGCGACGGAGAAAGCATTCAGTACTTC. Protein product: CASSDGESIQYF.

The chain joins TRBV7-2 to TRBJ1-6; 9 bases align to TRBD1. Germline V gives CDR1 SGHTA, CDR2 FQGNSA. V shed 6 bases, J shed 7 bases, and the junction held 7 bases outside the gene matches. The CDR3 runs 15 residues. As DNA, the CDR3 is TGTGCCAGCAGGGACCGGGACAGGGCAAATTCACCCCTCCACTTT. Protein product: CASRDRDRANSPLHF.

This chain joins TRBV7-2 and TRBJ2-5, with TRBD1 matching over 7 bases. Germline values: CDR1 SGHTA, CDR2 FQGNSA. The CDR3 runs 14 residues. With V trimmed by 4 bases and J by 0 bases, 2 bases remained unmatched. CDR3 nucleotides: TGTGCCAGCAGCTCACAGGGGTACCAAGAGACCCAGTACTTC. Translation gives CASSSQGYQETQYF.

The V call is TRBV4-1, the J call TRBJ2-4; D not certain. The CDR3 is 14 residues long. CDR1 is MGHRA and CDR2 is YSYEKL in the germline V gene. V lost 0 bases to trimming and J lost 10 bases, with 13 bases between them. The DNA of the CDR3 is TGCGCCAGCAGCCAAGATAGGTCTAGTCGGATTCAGTACTTC. Translation gives CASSQDRSSRIQYF.

The genes are TRBV7-6 and TRBJ2-5; 8 bases align to TRBD1. The junction had 14 bases not matched to a gene; V was cut back by 4 bases and J by 4 bases. This CDR3 has 17 amino acids. The V gene's germline CDR1 is SGHVS and CDR2 FNYEAQ. The CDR3 bases are TGTGCCAGCAGCTCCAAGTTAGGCAGGGGGCGGTTAGAGACCCAGTACTTC. It specifies CASSSKLGRGRLETQYF. The complete variable domain, with remaining parts taken from reference TRBV7-6 and TRBJ2-5, reads GAGVSQSPRYKVTKRGQDVALRCDPISGHVSLYWYRQALGQGPEFLTYFNYEAQQDKSGLPNDRFSAERPEGSISTLTIQRTEQRDSAMYRCASSSKLGRGRLETQYFGPGTRLLVL.

The V call is TRBV5-1, the J call TRBJ1-1; no clear D gene. CDR3 size: 12 residues. Trimming pared 5 bases from V and 1 base from J, leaving 6 bases between. The germline CDR1 and CDR2 sequences are SGHRS and YFSETQ. CDR3 sequence: CASSDKNTEAFF. DNA of the CDR3: TGCGCCAGCAGTGACAAGAACACTGAAGCTTTCTTT.

V usage is TRBV11-2 and J usage is TRBJ2-1, with D possibly TRBD2 on 6 matching bases. V lost 5 bases, J lost 10 bases, and 18 bases lay in between. From germline, CDR1 is SGHAT and CDR2 FQNNGV. The CDR3 is 14 residues long. CDR3 in DNA: TGTGCCAGCAGCACCGGGACTTTCTGGGGAGAGCAGTTCTTC. Protein product: CASSTGTFWGEQFF.

V usage is TRBV7-9 and J usage is TRBJ2-7; 8 bases line up with TRBD2. The V gene's germline CDR1 is SEHNR and CDR2 FQNEAQ (reference sequence). The CDR3 has 16 amino acids. V lost 5 bases, J lost 1 base, and 10 bases stayed unmatched. The CDR3 is CASSGHLAGSSYEQYF. Here the CDR3 DNA reads TGTGCCAGCAGCGGACACCTAGCGGGTTCGTCCTACGAGCAGTACTTC.

This clone was found a few times. The chain links TRBV30 to TRBJ1-6, with TRBD1 matching 9 bases. Germline assignment: CDR1 GTSNPN and CDR2 SVGIG (reference sequence). This CDR3 has 16 residues. The junction had 9 bases not matched to a gene; V was cut back by 2 bases and J by 7 bases. Here the CDR3 reads CAWSHQQGARNSPLHF. For the CDR3, the DNA is TGTGCCTGGAGTCACCAACAGGGGGCTCGGAATTCACCCCTCCACTTT. The whole variable domain, remainder taken from reference TRBV30 and TRBJ1-6, is SQTIHQWPATLVQPVGSPLSLECTVEGTSNPNLYWYRQAAGRGLQLLFYSVGIGQISSEVPQNLSASRPQDRQFILSSKKLLLSDSGFYLCAWSHQQGARNSPLHFGNGTRLTVT.

The chain employs TRBV18 and TRBJ2-7; 11 bases are a match to TRBD1. The CDR3 spans 15 residues. Looked up from germline, CDR1 is KGHSH and CDR2 is LQKENI. Trimming cost V 6 bases and J 2 bases; bases outside gene matches: 6. The chain's CDR3 is CASSLGTGGTYEQYF. Here the CDR3 DNA reads TGTGCCAGCTCCCTCGGGACAGGGGGGACCTACGAGCAGTACTTC.

The rearrangement uses TRBV5-6 and TRBJ2-1, with 9 positions matching TRBD2. Per germline, CDR1 SGHDT and CDR2 YYEEEE. CDR3 length: 13 residues. V gave up 0 bases and J gave up 8 bases; unmatched junction bases: 0. The CDR3 loop reads CASSLVAGDEQFF. The CDR3 nucleotides are TGTGCCAGCAGCTTGGTAGCGGGGGATGAGCAGTTCTTC. Complete variable domain (other parts from reference TRBV5-6 and TRBJ2-1): DAGVTQSPTHLIKTRGQQVTLRCSPKSGHDTVSWYQQALGQGPQFIFQYYEEEERQRGNFPDRFSGHQFPNYSSELNVNALLLGDSALYLCASSLVAGDEQFFGPGTRLTVL.

The rearrangement links TRBV2 to TRBJ2-7, with a weak D call TRBD2 (7 bases). Looked up from germline, CDR1 is SNHLY and CDR2 is FYNNEI. The CDR3 is made up of 13 amino acids. The V gene lost 6 bases and the J gene lost 1 base, with 10 bases spanning the gap. In DNA, the CDR3 is TGTGCCAGCAGGAGGGGGGGATCCTACGAGCAGTACTTC. Its translation: CASRRGGSYEQYF.

This chain uses TRBV7-9 with TRBJ2-1; 7 bases line up with TRBD2. V lost 5 bases to trimming and J lost 4 bases; unmatched junction nucleotides: 11. CDR1 SEHNR and CDR2 FQNEAQ come from the germline V gene (reference sequence). There are 16 residues in the CDR3. For the CDR3, the DNA is TGTGCCAGCAGCCCCCGTAATAGCGGGCGTTACAATGAGCAGTTCTTC. The encoded protein is CASSPRNSGRYNEQFF.

This clone was seen just once. This chain links TRBV15 with TRBJ2-2, with a possible D match to TRBD2 (6 bases). The CDR3 has 13 residues. The V gene lost 4 bases and the J gene lost 5 bases, with 8 bases spanning the gap. Germline lookup yields CDR1 LNHNV and CDR2 YYDKDF (reference sequence). The CDR3 DNA reads TGTGCCACCAGCATAGGAGGGACCGGGGAGCTGTTTTTT. Its protein product is CATSIGGTGELFF. Using reference TRBV15 and TRBJ2-2 for the parts outside the CDR3, the full variable domain is DAMVIQNPRYQVTQFGKPVTLSCSQTLNHNVMYWYQQKSSQAPKLLFHYYDKDFNNEADTPDNFQSRRPNTSFCFLDIRSPGLGDTAMYLCATSIGGTGELFFGEGSRLTVL.

The chain combines TRBV29-1 with TRBJ2-3; tentative D call: TRBD1 (6 bases). Germline assignment: CDR1 SQVTM and CDR2 ANQGSEA. The CDR3 runs to 14 residues. Trimming cost V 4 bases and J 5 bases, with 16 bases left between them. CDR3 sequence (DNA): TGCAGCGTTGCTGCGTACAGGGCAAGAGATACGCAGTATTTT. This translates into CSVAAYRARDTQYF.

The chain couples TRBV9 to TRBJ2-5; TRBD2 might be the D (5 bases). The germline V and J ends were trimmed by 3 bases and 4 bases, with 25 bases remaining between them. The CDR3 length is 18 residues. CDR1 is SGDLS and CDR2 is YYNGEE in the germline V gene. Here the CDR3 DNA reads TGTGCCAGCAGCGGCCACTCCTTGGACTCCCGGTTGAGAGAGACCCAGTACTTC. Amino acid sequence: CASSGHSLDSRLRETQYF.